This T cell receptor (beta chain) stems from a study of control samples from healthy donors and cancer patients. Germline lookup yields CDR1 SGHNT and CDR2 YENEEA. This CDR3 comprises 15 residues. Between the trimmed V and J ends, which lost 1 base and 1 base, there was a span of 9 bases. This clone appeared a single time. TCRdb keeps only in-frame clones here, not all; method: immunoSEQ multiplex PCR. The sample has approximately 99,000 clones, 82% seen once. The receptor was isolated from a man younger than 35 in good health. The sample consisted of blood. The J gene is TRBJ2-3, the V gene TRBV11-3; weak D call: TRBD2 (6 bases). The CDR3 DNA sequence: TGTGCCAGCAGCTTAGTGTCGGGGGGCACAGATACGCAGTATTTT. It translates to CASSLVSGGTDTQYF.